Listed here are 20 T cell receptor beta chains from one sample, sequenced in a study of T cells in Graves' hyperthyroidism and ophthalmopathy. Researchers amplified the TCR beta CDR3 regions from RNA transcripts. During a first-round RT-PCR of the TCR CDR3, the HTBI primer set was used. TCRdb processed the multiplex PCR reads anew with MiXCR; each CDR3 protein has one entry. The sample carries about 610,000 distinct CDR3 sequences, under 15% recorded once. Material: blood. These receptors were collected from a woman aged 40 to 49 with Graves' ophthalmopathy.

This clonotype was seen ten or more times. The chain couples TRBV28 to TRBJ1-2; D is possibly TRBD1 (5 bases). The CDR3 length is 15 residues. V was pared by 7 bases and J by 5 bases, with 20 bases between. Looked up from germline, CDR1 is MDHEN and CDR2 is SYDVKM. CDR3 residues: CASTPGRAEGYGYTF. Here the CDR3 DNA reads TGTGCCAGCACTCCGGGGCGGGCAGAGGGGTATGGCTACACCTTC.

Ten or more counts support this clonotype. This chain uses TRBV20-1 with TRBJ2-4, with TRBD2 matching over 8 bases. V was pared by 8 bases and J by 7 bases, with 4 bases of the junction left unmatched. There are 11 residues in the CDR3. Germline CDR1 DFQATT, CDR2 SNEGSKA (reference sequence). DNA of the CDR3: TGCAGTCTGGGCGGGGGGAACATTCAGTACTTC. Protein: CSLGGGNIQYF.

This clonotype was seen ten or more times. The V gene is TRBV27, the J gene TRBJ1-6; TRBD1 is a possible D gene (5 bases). The V end lost 0 bases, the J end lost 15 bases, and 24 bases lay between the germline ends. From germline, CDR1 is MNHEY and CDR2 SMNVEV (reference sequence). This CDR3 spans 17 amino acids. The CDR3 DNA reads as TGTGCCAGCAGTTTATCCGGGACTCCTAATCTCCTAGGACTCCTCCACTTT. Translation gives CASSLSGTPNLLGLLHF.

The chain employs TRBV4-1 and TRBJ1-6, with 7 bases identical to TRBD1. The CDR3 sequence is 15 residues long. After removal of 4 bases from V and 7 bases from J, the junction contained 7 bases not matched to a gene. Germline V CDR1 and CDR2: MGHRA, YSYEKL. The CDR3 nucleotides read TGCGCCAGCAGCCTCCACAGGGGTGGCAATTCACCCCTCCACTTT. Encoded protein: CASSLHRGGNSPLHF.

This clonotype was found many times. The chain joins TRBV6-2 or TRBV6-3 to TRBJ2-7; the match to TRBD2 covers 12 bases. Germline V gene lookup returns CDR1 MNHEY and CDR2 SVGEGT. This CDR3 spans 15 amino acids. V lost 6 bases, J lost 5 bases, and 8 bases stayed unmatched. The CDR3 DNA follows: TGTGCCAGCAGACGACTAGCGGGAGCTCCGGACGAGCAGTACTTC. Its protein product is CASRRLAGAPDEQYF.

The chain uses TRBV30 and TRBJ1-2; possibly TRBD1 for D (5 bases). V was pared by 5 bases and J by 7 bases, with 23 bases between. This CDR3 is 15 amino acids long. Germline assignment: CDR1 GTSNPN and CDR2 SVGIG (reference sequence). CDR3 nucleotide sequence: TGTGCCTGGCGTCCTCAGGGACGGATCGGTCCTGGCTACACCTTC. Translated, it gives CAWRPQGRIGPGYTF.

As to this clonotype: The conserved closing phenylalanine or tryptophan is absent in this CDR3, likely reflecting a read error. This sequence joins TRBV9 and TRBJ1-1; possible D gene TRBD1, 5 bases. CDR1 and CDR2 (germline): SGDLS, YYNGEE. V was pared by 4 bases and J by 0 bases, with 7 bases between. The length of the CDR3 is 13 residues. DNA for the CDR3: TGTGCCAGCAGCCCAGGGCTGAACACTGAAGCTTTCCTT. It codes for CASSPGLNTEAFL.

This clonotype was seen at least ten times. This chain uses TRBV6-2 or TRBV6-3 with TRBJ2-3; D is unclear. Germline loops: CDR1 MNHEY, CDR2 SVGEGT. The CDR3 runs 13 residues. The V end lost 2 bases, the J end lost 3 bases, and 6 bases lay between the germline ends. The CDR3 is CASSYRVTDTQYF. Here the CDR3 DNA reads TGTGCCAGCAGTTACAGAGTTACAGATACGCAGTATTTT.

In this sample, this clonotype turned up a few times. The J gene is TRBJ2-5, the V gene TRBV6-1, with TRBD2 matching over 14 bases. The CDR3 has 17 residues. The V gene end was trimmed by 6 bases and the J gene end by 5 bases; junction bases not matched to a gene: 11. CDR1 and CDR2 from the germline V gene are MNHNS and SASEGT. In nucleotides, the CDR3 is TGTGCCAGCAGGGAGAGTCCGGGACTAGCGGGAGAGGAGACCCAGTACTTC. It translates to CASRESPGLAGEETQYF.

This clonotype was recorded only once. CDR3 amino acids: CASSSTTASYEQYF. As DNA, the CDR3 is TGTGCCAGCAGCTCCACGACAGCGTCCTACGAGCAGTACTTC. The gene calls are TRBV7-8 and TRBJ2-7; D may be TRBD1 (5 bases). V was trimmed by 4 bases and J by 1 base, leaving 11 bases between them. Germline assignment: CDR1 SGHVS and CDR2 FQNEAQ. The CDR3 is 14 residues long.

The chain recombines TRBV27 with TRBJ2-7; D possibly corresponds to TRBD1 (5 bases). Germline V CDR1 and CDR2: MNHEY, SMNVEV (reference sequence). The ends were cut back, 2 bases at V and 3 bases at J, with 11 bases in the middle. This CDR3 is built from 14 residues. DNA for the CDR3: TGTGCCAGCAGTTTACGACAGTTCGACTACGAGCAGTACTTC. Encoded protein: CASSLRQFDYEQYF.

The rearrangement uses TRBV6-5 and TRBJ1-5; D not resolved. Per germline, CDR1 MNHEY and CDR2 SVGAGI. Trimming took off 2 bases at V and 6 bases at J, with 11 bases between the two ends. The CDR3 is 14 amino acids. In DNA form, the CDR3 reads TGTGCCAGCAGTTACGAAGGAACGGGTCAGCCCCAGCATTTT. This codes for CASSYEGTGQPQHF.

In this sample, this clonotype turned up many times. The chain couples TRBV18 to TRBJ2-5, with D unclear. The CDR3 loop spans 16 amino acids. From germline, CDR1 is KGHSH and CDR2 LQKENI. V was cut by 1 base and J by 5 bases, with 17 bases left in between. CDR3 nucleotides: TGTGCCAGCTCACCACAACCGCTGAGAAGCCCCGAGACCCAGTACTTC. It translates to CASSPQPLRSPETQYF.

This clonotype was detected ten times or more. The V and J genes are TRBV27 and TRBJ2-7; 10 nucleotides line up with TRBD2. There are 16 residues in the CDR3. Trimming took 1 base from V and 0 from J; bases not matched to a gene: 3. The germline CDR1 and CDR2 sequences are MNHEY and SMNVEV (reference sequence). DNA of the CDR3: TGTGCCAGCAGTTTATATGGACTAGCGGTCTCCTACGAGCAGTACTTC. Translated: CASSLYGLAVSYEQYF.

This clonotype was seen at least ten times. J is TRBJ1-5 and V is TRBV6-1; 9 bases align to TRBD1. Looked up from germline, CDR1 is MNHNS and CDR2 is SASEGT. Unmatched junction bases numbered 7, after V lost 6 bases and J lost 1 base. The CDR3 sequence is 16 residues long. In DNA, the CDR3 is TGTGCCAGCAGACCCACCGGACAGGGGAGCAATCAGCCCCAGCATTTT. Residues: CASRPTGQGSNQPQHF.

This clonotype was observed at least ten times. The chain has TRBV7-9 and TRBJ2-7; 10 bases are shared with TRBD1. V shed 5 bases, J shed 6 bases, and the junction held 13 bases outside the gene matches. The CDR3 spans 16 residues. Germline V gives CDR1 SEHNR, CDR2 FQNEAQ (reference sequence). The CDR3 nucleotides are TGTGCCAGCAGCACCCCGACAGGGGGCGATCCAGTCGAGCAGTACTTC. It encodes CASSTPTGGDPVEQYF.

This clonotype was detected many times. For the CDR3, the DNA is TGTGCCAGCATCGAGAGTTTGGGGGATGCCTACGAGCAGTACTTC. It translates to CASIESLGDAYEQYF. The V call is TRBV6-2 or TRBV6-3, the J call TRBJ2-7; D might be TRBD1 or TRBD2, each matching 5 bases. The CDR3 is 15 residues long. CDR1 is MNHEY and CDR2 is SVGEGT in the germline V gene. V shed 7 bases and J shed 2 bases, with 18 bases lying between them.

This clonotype was observed at least ten times. The rearrangement links TRBV30 to TRBJ2-7, with D perhaps assigned TRBD1 or TRBD2 (6 bases each). The germline V gene has CDR1 GTSNPN and CDR2 SVGIG (reference sequence). The germline V and J ends were trimmed by 4 bases and 6 bases, with 13 bases remaining between them. The CDR3 contains 12 residues. The CDR3 DNA sequence: TGTGCCTGGACGGGGGCGGGAAGCGAGCAGTACTTC. This codes for CAWTGAGSEQYF.

In its sample, this clonotype was seen many times. The V gene is TRBV7-2, the J gene TRBJ1-5; 9 nucleotides agree with TRBD1. The trim removed 10 bases at V and 6 bases at J, leaving 10 bases unmatched. The germline V gene encodes CDR1 SGHTA and CDR2 FQGNSA. This CDR3 comprises 14 residues. As DNA, the CDR3 is TGTGCCACCCAAACCGGGACAGGGTTTCAGCCCCAGCATTTT. It is translated as CATQTGTGFQPQHF.

The rearrangement links TRBV10-2 to TRBJ2-5; D may be TRBD1 (6 bases). The germline V gene encodes CDR1 WSHSY and CDR2 SAAADI. Trimming stripped 6 bases from V and 4 bases from J, with 15 bases between. This CDR3 has 14 residues. Here the CDR3 reads CASRDGTHLETQYF. For the CDR3, the DNA is TGCGCCAGCAGGGACGGGACACATTTAGAGACCCAGTACTTC.